This T cell receptor (beta chain) was identified in a study of cytomegalovirus exposure and HLA in healthy donors. Primers: 60 Vbeta forward and 13 Jbeta reverse. Clones were read by immunoSEQ multiplex PCR, and TCRdb kept only the in-frame ones, dropping some. The profile covers hundreds of thousands of clones, with 75% to 90% appearing a single time and roughly 0.66% taken by the ten largest. Per the germline V gene, CDR1 is SGHDT and CDR2 is YYEEEE. The CDR3 spans 14 residues. V dropped 4 bases and J dropped 1 base, with 11 bases sitting between them. The rearrangement joins TRBV5-6 to TRBJ1-1; D ambiguous. The source is a boy aged 2 to 9 in good health and CMV-seronegative. The sequenced material came from PBMCs. The CDR3 region has the DNA TGTGCCAGCAGCGGAGAGGGCTGGAACACTGAAGCTTTCTTT. Its translation: CASSGEGWNTEAFF. Based on the CDR3 plus reference TRBV5-6 and TRBJ1-1, the full variable domain is DAGVTQSPTHLIKTRGQQVTLRCSPKSGHDTVSWYQQALGQGPQFIFQYYEEEERQRGNFPDRFSGHQFPNYSSELNVNALLLGDSALYLCASSGEGWNTEAFFGQGTRLTVV.